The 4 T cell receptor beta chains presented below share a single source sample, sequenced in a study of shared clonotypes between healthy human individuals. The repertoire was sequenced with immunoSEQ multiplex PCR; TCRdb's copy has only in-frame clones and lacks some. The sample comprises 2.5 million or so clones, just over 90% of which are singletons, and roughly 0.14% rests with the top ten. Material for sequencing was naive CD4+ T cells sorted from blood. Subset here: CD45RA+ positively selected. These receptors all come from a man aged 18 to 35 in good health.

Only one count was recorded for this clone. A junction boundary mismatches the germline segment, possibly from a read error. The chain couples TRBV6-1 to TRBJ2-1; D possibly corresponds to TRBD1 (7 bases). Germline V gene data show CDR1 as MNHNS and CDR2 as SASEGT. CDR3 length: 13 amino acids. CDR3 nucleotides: TGTGCCAGCAGTGTGAAGTCAGGGGGGCTCCTCCTCTTC. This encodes CASSVKSGGLLLF.

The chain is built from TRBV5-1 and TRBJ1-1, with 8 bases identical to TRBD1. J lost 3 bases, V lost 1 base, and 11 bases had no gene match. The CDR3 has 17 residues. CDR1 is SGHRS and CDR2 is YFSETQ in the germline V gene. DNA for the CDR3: TGCGCCAGCAGCTTGCAGGGGGCGCGAGGTAGTTACACTGAAGCTTTCTTT. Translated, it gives CASSLQGARGSYTEAFF.

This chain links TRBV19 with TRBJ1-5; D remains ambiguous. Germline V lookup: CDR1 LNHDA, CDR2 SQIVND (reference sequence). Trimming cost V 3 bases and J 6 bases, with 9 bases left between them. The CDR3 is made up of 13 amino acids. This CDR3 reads CASSISFGQPQHF. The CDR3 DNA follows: TGTGCCAGTAGTATTTCTTTCGGTCAGCCCCAGCATTTT.

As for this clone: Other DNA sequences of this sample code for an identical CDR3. The CDR3 coding sequence is TGTGCCAGCAGCCCCGGACAGGGAAATCAGCCCCAGCATTTT. This translates into CASSPGQGNQPQHF. The V and J genes are TRBV5-4 and TRBJ1-5; 8 bases agree with TRBD1. The CDR3 length is 14 residues. The ends lost 4 bases at V and 4 bases at J; junction bases unmatched: 4. Germline CDR1 reads SGHNT; CDR2 reads YYREEE (reference sequence).